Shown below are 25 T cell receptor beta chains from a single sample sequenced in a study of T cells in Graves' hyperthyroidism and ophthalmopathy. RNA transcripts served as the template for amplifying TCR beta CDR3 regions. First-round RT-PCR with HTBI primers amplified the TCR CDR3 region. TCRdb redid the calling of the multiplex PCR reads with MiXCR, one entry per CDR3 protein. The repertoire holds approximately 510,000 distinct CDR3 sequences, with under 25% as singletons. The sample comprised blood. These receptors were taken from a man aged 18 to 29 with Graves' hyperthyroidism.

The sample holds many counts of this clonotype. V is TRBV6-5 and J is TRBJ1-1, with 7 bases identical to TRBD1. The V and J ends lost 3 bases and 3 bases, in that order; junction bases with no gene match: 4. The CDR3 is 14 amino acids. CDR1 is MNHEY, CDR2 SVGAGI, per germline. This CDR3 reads CASSYSRGDTEAFF. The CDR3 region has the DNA TGTGCCAGCAGTTATAGCAGGGGGGACACTGAAGCTTTCTTT.

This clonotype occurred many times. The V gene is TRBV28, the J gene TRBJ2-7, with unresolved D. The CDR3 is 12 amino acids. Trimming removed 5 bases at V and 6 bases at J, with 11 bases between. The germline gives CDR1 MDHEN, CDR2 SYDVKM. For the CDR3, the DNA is TGTGCCAGCAGTCCCGTACCCCGCGAGCAGTACTTC. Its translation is CASSPVPREQYF.

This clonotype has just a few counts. The CDR3 DNA sequence: TGTGCCAGTAGTATCTCCGCCGCCAGGGGTTACGAGCAGTACTTC. Protein sequence: CASSISAARGYEQYF. V usage is TRBV19 and J usage is TRBJ2-7; tentative D call: TRBD1 (6 bases). The CDR3 sequence is 15 residues long. Germline lookup yields CDR1 LNHDA and CDR2 SQIVND (reference sequence). The germline V and J ends were trimmed by 3 bases and 4 bases, with 16 bases remaining between them.

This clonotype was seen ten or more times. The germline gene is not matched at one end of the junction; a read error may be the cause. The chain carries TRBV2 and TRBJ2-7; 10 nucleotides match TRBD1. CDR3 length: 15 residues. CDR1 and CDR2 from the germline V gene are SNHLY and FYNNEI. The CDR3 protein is CASSSGTGVSSEQYF. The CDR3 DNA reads TGTGCCAGCAGTTCCGGGACAGGGGTCTCCTCCGAGCAGTACTTC.

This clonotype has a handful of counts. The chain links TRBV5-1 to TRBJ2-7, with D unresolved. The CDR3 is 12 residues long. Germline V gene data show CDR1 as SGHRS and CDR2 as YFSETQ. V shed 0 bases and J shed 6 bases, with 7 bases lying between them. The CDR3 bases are TGCGCCAGCAGCTTGGTACCTCTCGAGCAGTACTTC. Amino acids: CASSLVPLEQYF.

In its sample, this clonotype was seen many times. The CDR3 nucleotides are TGTGCCAGCAGTGCCCGGGAGATCTCTGAAGCTTTCTTT. Translation gives CASSAREISEAFF. The chain combines TRBV2 with TRBJ1-1; D not certain. CDR1 and CDR2 from the germline V gene are SNHLY and FYNNEI. The ends were cut back, 4 bases at V and 6 bases at J, with 12 bases in the middle. The CDR3 is 13 amino acids.

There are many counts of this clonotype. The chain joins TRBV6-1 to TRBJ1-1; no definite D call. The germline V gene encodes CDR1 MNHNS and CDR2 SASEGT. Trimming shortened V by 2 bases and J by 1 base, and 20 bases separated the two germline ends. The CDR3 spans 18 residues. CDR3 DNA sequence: TGTGCCAGCAGTGAAACGAGAGGACGGGGAGGCGGGAACACTGAAGCTTTCTTT. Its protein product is CASSETRGRGGGNTEAFF.

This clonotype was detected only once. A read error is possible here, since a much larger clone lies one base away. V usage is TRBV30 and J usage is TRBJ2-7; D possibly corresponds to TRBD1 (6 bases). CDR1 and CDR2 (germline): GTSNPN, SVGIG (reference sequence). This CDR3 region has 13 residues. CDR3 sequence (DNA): TGTTCCTGGGGGCAGGATAGCTCCTACGAGCAGTACTTC. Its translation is CSWGQDSSYEQYF.

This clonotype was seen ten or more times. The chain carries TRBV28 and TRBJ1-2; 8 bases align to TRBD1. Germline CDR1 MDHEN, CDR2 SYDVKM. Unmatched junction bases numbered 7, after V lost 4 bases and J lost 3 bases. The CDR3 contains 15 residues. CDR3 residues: CASSSSGTGYYGYTF. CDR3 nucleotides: TGTGCCAGCAGTTCATCCGGGACAGGATACTATGGCTACACCTTC.

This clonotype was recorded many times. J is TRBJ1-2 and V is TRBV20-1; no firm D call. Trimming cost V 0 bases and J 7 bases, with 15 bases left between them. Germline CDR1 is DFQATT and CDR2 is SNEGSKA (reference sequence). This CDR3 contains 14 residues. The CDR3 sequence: CSARDDRTRAGYTF. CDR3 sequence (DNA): TGCAGTGCTAGAGATGACCGAACCCGAGCTGGCTACACCTTC.

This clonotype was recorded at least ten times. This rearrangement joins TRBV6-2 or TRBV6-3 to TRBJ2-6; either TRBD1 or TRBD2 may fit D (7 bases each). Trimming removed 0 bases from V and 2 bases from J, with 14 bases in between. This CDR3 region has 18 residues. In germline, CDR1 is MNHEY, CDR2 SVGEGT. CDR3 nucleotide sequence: TGTGCCAGCAGTTACTCCGAACCAGGGGGGGCTGGGGCCAACGTCCTGACTTTC. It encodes CASSYSEPGGAGANVLTF.

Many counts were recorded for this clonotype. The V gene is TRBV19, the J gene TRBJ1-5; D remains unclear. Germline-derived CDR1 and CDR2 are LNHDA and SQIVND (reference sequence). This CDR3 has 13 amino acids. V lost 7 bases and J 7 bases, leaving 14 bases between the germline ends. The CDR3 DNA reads TGTGCCAGTACCCCGGTGGGGAACCAGCCCCAGCATTTT. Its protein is CASTPVGNQPQHF.

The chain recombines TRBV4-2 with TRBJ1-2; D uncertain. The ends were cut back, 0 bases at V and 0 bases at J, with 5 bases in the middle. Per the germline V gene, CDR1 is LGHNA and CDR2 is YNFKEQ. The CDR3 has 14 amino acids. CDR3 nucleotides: TGTGCCAGCAGCCAAGATCTTACTAACTATGGCTACACCTTC. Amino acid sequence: CASSQDLTNYGYTF.

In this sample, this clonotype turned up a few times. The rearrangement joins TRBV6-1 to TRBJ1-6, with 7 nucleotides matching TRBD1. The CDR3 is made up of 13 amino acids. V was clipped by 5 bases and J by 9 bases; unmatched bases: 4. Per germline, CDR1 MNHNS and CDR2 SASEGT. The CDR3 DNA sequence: TGTGCCAGCAGTACCACAGGGGCTTCACCCCTCCACTTT. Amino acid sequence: CASSTTGASPLHF.

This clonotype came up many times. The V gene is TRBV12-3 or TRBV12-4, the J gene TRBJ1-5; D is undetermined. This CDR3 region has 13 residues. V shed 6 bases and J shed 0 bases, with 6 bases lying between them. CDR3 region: CASSSSSNQPQHF. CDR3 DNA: TGTGCCAGCAGCTCTAGTAGCAATCAGCCCCAGCATTTT.

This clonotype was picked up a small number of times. CDR3 coding DNA: TGTGCCAGCAGTCGTACTAGAGGGATCTACGAGCAGTACTTC. It translates to CASSRTRGIYEQYF. The chain combines TRBV6-5 with TRBJ2-7; possible D gene TRBD2, 5 bases. The germline CDR1 and CDR2 sequences are MNHEY and SVGAGI. The CDR3 totals 14 residues. V was trimmed by 5 bases and J by 3 bases, leaving 14 bases between them.

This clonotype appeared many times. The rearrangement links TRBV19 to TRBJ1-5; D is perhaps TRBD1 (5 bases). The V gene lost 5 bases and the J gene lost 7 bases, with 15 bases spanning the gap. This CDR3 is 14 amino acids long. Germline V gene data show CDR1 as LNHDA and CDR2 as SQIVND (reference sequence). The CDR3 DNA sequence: TGTGCCAGTAGTTTCAGGGTAGGTTTACAGCCCCAGCATTTT. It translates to CASSFRVGLQPQHF.

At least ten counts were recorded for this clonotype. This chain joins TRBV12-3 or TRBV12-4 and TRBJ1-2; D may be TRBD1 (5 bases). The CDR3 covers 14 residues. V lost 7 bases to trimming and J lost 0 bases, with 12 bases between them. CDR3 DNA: TGTGCCAGCAATATCCGGGGGGCTAACTATGGCTACACCTTC. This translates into CASNIRGANYGYTF.

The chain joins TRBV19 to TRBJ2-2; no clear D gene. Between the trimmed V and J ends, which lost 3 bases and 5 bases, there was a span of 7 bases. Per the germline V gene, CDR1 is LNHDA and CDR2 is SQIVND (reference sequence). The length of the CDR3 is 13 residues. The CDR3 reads CASSIDKTGELFF. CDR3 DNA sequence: TGTGCCAGTAGTATTGACAAAACCGGGGAGCTGTTTTTT.

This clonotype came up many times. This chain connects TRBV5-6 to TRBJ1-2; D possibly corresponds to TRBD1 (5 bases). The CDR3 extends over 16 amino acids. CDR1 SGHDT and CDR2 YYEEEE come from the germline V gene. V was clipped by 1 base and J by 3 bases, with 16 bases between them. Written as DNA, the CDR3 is TGTGCCAGCAGCTTGCAGGGAGCCCCATCGGACTATGGCTACACCTTC. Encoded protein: CASSLQGAPSDYGYTF.

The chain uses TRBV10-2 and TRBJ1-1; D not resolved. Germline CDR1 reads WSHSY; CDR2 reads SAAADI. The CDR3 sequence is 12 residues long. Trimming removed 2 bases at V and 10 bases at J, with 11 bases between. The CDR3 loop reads CASSEPTGGAFF. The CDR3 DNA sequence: TGCGCCAGCAGTGAGCCGACGGGAGGAGCTTTCTTT.

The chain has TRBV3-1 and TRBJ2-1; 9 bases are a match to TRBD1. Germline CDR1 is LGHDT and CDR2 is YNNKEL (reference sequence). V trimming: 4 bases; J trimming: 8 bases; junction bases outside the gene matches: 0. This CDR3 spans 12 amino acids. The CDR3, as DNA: TGTGCCAGCAGCCGGACAGGGGATGAGCAGTTCTTC. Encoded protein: CASSRTGDEQFF.

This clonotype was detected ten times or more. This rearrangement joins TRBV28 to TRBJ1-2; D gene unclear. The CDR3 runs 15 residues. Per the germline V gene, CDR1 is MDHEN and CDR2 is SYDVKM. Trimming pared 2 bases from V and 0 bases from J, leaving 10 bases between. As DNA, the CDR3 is TGTGCCAGCAGTTTACCTGGACGAGCTAACTATGGCTACACCTTC. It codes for CASSLPGRANYGYTF.

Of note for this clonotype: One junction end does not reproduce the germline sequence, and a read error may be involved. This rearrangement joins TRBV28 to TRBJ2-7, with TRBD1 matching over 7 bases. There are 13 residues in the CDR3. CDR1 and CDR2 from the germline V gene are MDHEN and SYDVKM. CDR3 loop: CAARTGLSHEQYF. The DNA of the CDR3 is TGTGCCGCCCGGACAGGCCTCTCCCACGAGCAGTACTTC.

CDR3 nucleotides: TGTGCCAGCAGCCACGGGGTGAGGGGCGCTGAAGCTTTCTTT. It codes for CASSHGVRGAEAFF. This chain connects TRBV6-4 to TRBJ1-1; weak D call: TRBD1 (5 bases). Germline assignment: CDR1 MRHNA and CDR2 SNTAGT. The CDR3 consists of 14 residues. V lost 6 bases and J 6 bases, leaving 17 bases between the germline ends.